This T cell receptor (beta chain) came from a study of blood T cell repertoires in COVID-19 (dated by TCRdb to the early 2020s). Looking at the study overall: Samples covering the acute and convalescent phases of COVID-19 were provided by collaborators in the United States, Italy and Spain. The material from the prospective study consisted of cDNA or gDNA derived from T cells, B-cell-depleted T cells, or PBMCs. Subjects who had been exposed to COVID-19, were actively infected with it, or had recovered from it provided the deeply sampled blood TCRbeta repertoires that made up the dataset. A freely available public database, intended as a resource for researchers studying the immune response to SARS-CoV-2, is where the repertoires were released. Samples were obtained from the ongoing ImmuneRACE study (first 160 participants) and from about 1,300 subjects provided by 6 global collaborators. The sample metadata nearly always contained a de-identified subject ID, COVID-19 status, age in years and sex. Where HLA class I and class II types were available, the types were taken from metadata supplied by the sample provider, not from assay-based typing. On the study overall, not on this receptor specifically: The amount of clinical and demographic metadata varied by source and participant and was provided uncurated.

TCRbeta CDR3 regions were amplified from genomic DNA using the immunoSEQ Assay, a bias-controlled multiplex PCR. The study's processing was this. Nucleated cell counts per sample were estimated from amplification of reference gene primers within the assay. Sequence reads were collapsed and filtered to measure the absolute abundance of every unique TCRbeta CDR3 rearrangement. Productive Simpson clonality was computed per sample as the square root of Simpson's diversity index over productive rearrangements. Entries here come from immuneACCESS through TCRdb and include only in-frame sequences with V and J called. Some clones fail to appear in such tables; in the studies checked, an unresolved V gene covers under half of the shortfall, and the cause of the remainder is unknown. From that table come the V and J calls and clone size; the DNA was used to work out D and trimming. A total of 200,000 to 300,000 clones appear in this sample, approximately 86% of them only once. The ten top clones hold roughly 3% of the sample.

Notes on this clone: This clone's antigen is unknown. No base-level quality is on record; no much larger clone is a single base apart.

Another Seattle source contributed samples from volunteer blood donors who had recovered from COVID-19. Collaborating institutions collected whole blood in K2EDTA tubes following their own protocols. Collaborator samples were shipped for TCRbeta analysis as frozen whole blood, isolated PBMCs, or DNA extracted from either sample type. The sample consisted of peripheral blood. The receptor's source is a woman under 40 who had recovered from COVID-19.

The CDR3 region: CATSRTYDRGLYYNEQFF. The DNA reads TGTGCCACCAGCAGAACCTATGACAGGGGCCTGTACTACAATGAGCAGTTCTTC. The chain uses TRBV15 and TRBJ2-1, and 8 bases in between align with TRBD1. Relative to germline, V is missing 2 bases and J is missing 3 bases, with 12 bases of the junction outside any gene match. CDR1 and CDR2, per the germline V gene (reference sequence), are LNHNV and YYDKDF. The CDR3 starts with the cysteine, ends with the phenylalanine, and has 18 residues. Only the CDR3 part of the read is kept: 54 bases, read in frame from the first base.